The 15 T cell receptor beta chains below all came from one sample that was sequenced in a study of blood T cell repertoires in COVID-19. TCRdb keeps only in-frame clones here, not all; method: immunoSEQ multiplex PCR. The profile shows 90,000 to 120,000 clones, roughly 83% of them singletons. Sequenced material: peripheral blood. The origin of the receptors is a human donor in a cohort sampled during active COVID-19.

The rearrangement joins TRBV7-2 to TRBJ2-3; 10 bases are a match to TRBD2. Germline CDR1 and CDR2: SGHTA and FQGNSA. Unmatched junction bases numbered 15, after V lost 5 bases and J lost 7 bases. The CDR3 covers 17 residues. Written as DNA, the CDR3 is TGTGCCAGCAGCCCGAGGACAGGGAGCGGGAGGGGCTATACGCAGTATTTT. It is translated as CASSPRTGSGRGYTQYF.

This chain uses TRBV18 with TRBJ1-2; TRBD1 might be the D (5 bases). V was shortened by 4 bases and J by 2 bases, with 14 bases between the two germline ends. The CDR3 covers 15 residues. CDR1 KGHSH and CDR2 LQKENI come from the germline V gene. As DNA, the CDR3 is TGTGCCAGCTCACTTAATTTAGGGGAAAACTATGGCTACACCTTC. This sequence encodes CASSLNLGENYGYTF.

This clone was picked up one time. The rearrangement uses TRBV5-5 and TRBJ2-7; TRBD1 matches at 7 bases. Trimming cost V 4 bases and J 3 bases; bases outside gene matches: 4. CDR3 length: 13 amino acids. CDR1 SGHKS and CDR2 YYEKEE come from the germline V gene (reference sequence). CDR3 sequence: CASSPGQYYEQYV. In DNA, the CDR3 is TGTGCCAGCAGCCCGGGACAGTACTACGAGCAGTACGTC.

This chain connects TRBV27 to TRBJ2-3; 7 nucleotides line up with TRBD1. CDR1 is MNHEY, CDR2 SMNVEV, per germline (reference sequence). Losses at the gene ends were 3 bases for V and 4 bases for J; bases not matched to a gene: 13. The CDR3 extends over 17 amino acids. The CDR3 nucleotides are TGTGCCAGCAGTTTCTCAACAGGGGAGATATGGGCAGATACGCAGTATTTT. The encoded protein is CASSFSTGEIWADTQYF.

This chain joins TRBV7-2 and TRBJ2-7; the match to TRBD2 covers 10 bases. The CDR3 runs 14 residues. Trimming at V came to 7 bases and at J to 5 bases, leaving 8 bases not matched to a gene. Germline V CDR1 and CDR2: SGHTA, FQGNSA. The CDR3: CASKYLAGEDEQYF. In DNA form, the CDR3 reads TGTGCCAGCAAGTATCTAGCGGGAGAGGACGAGCAGTACTTC.

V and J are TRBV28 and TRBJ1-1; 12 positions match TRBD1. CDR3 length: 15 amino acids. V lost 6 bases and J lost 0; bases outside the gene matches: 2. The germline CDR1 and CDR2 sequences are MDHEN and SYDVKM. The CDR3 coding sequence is TGTGCCAGCAGGGGACAGGGGGCAATGAACACTGAAGCTTTCTTT. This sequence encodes CASRGQGAMNTEAFF.

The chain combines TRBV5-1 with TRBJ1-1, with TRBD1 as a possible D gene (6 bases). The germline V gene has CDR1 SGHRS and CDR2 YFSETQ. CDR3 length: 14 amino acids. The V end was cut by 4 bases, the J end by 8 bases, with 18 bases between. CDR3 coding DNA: TGCGCCAGCAGCCAGGCACTTACAGGGAGAGAAGCTTTCTTT. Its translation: CASSQALTGREAFF. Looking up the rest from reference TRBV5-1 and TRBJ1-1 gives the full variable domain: KAGVTQTPRYLIKTRGQQVTLSCSPISGHRSVSWYQQTPGQGLQFLFEYFSETQRNKGNFPGRFSGRQFSNSRSEMNVSTLELGDSALYLCASSQALTGREAFFGQGTRLTVV.

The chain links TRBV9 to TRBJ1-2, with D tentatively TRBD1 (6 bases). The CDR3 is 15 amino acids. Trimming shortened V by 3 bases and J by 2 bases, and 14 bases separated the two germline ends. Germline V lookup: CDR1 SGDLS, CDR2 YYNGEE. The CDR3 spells CASSASGGGNYGYTF. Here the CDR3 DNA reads TGTGCCAGCAGCGCCTCTGGGGGCGGCAACTATGGCTACACCTTC.

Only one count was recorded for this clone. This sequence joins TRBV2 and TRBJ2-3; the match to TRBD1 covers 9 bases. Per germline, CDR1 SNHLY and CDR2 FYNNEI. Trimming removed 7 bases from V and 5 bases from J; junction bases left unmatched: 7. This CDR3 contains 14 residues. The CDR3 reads CASTRDRAGDTQYF. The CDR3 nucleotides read TGTGCCAGCACGAGGGACAGGGCGGGAGATACGCAGTATTTT.

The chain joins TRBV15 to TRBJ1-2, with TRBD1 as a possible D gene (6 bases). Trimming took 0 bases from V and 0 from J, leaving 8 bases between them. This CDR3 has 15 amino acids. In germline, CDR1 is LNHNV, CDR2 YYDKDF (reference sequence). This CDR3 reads CATSRERTANYGYTF. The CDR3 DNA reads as TGTGCCACCAGCAGAGAAAGGACAGCTAACTATGGCTACACCTTC.

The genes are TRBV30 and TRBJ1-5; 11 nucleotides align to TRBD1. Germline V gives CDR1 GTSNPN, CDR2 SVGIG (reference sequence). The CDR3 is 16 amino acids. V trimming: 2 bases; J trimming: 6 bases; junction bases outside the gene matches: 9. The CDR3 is CAWSTFGQGAGQPQHF. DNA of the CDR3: TGTGCCTGGAGTACTTTCGGACAGGGGGCTGGTCAGCCCCAGCATTTT.

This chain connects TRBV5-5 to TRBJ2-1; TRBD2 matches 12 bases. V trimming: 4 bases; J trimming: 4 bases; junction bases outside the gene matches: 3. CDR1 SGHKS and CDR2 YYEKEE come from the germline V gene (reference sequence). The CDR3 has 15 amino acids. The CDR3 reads CASSPLAGGYNEQFF. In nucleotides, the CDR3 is TGTGCCAGCAGCCCCCTAGCGGGAGGGTACAATGAGCAGTTCTTC.

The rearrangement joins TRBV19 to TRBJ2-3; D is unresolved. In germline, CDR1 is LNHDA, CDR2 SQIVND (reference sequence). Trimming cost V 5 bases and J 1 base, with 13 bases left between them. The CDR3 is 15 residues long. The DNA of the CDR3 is TGTGCCAGTAGTCATGGCGGTCGAGGCACAGATACGCAGTATTTT. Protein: CASSHGGRGTDTQYF. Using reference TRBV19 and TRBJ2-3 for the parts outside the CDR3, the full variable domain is DGGITQSPKYLFRKEGQNVTLSCEQNLNHDAMYWYRQDPGQGLRLIYYSQIVNDFQKGDIAEGYSVSREKKESFPLTVTSAQKNPTAFYLCASSHGGRGTDTQYFGPGTRLTVL.

The DNA for the CDR3 is TGTGCCAGCAGTTTAGGGAGGCGGGCTGAGGGCGGGGAGCTGTTTTTT. Translation gives CASSLGRRAEGGELFF. The chain combines TRBV27 with TRBJ2-2; D possibly corresponds to TRBD2 (6 bases). Germline V lookup: CDR1 MNHEY, CDR2 SMNVEV (reference sequence). This CDR3 is built from 16 residues. Trimming cost V 2 bases and J 7 bases, with 17 bases left between them.

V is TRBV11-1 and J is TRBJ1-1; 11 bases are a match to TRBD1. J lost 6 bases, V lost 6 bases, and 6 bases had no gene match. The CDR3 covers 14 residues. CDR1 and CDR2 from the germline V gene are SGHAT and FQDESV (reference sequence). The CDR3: CASRLGQGAAEAFF. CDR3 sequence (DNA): TGTGCCAGCAGACTCGGACAGGGGGCCGCTGAAGCTTTCTTT.